This T cell receptor beta chain was observed in a study of T cells in localized non-small cell lung cancer. General observations from the study: Uninvolved adjacent lung showed higher T cell clonality than tumor.

Regarding this clone: What it recognizes is unknown.

Only in-frame clones appear in the TCRdb table, and some are missing; sequencing was by immunoSEQ multiplex PCR. The sample includes 30,000 to 35,000 clones, around nine tenths of them seen just once. V lost 4 bases, J lost 1 base, and 5 bases lay in between. The CDR3 is made up of 13 amino acids. Germline loops: CDR1 MRHNA, CDR2 SNTAGT. This sequence joins TRBV6-4 and TRBJ1-5, with D possibly being TRBD1 (5 bases). This TCR was recovered from a woman aged 35 to 75 with stage I lung adenocarcinoma. The material sequenced was peripheral blood, taken before any cancer treatment. The CDR3 sequence is CASSGDSNQPQHF. In DNA form, the CDR3 reads TGTGCCAGCAGTGGGGACAGCAATCAGCCCCAGCATTTT.